This T cell receptor beta chain derives from a study of T-cell memory formation after mild COVID-19 (dated by TCRdb to the early 2020s). About the investigation overall: Most TCR sequence clusters were specific to one of the two donors. T-cell clones expanding and contracting after mild COVID-19 in two donors were tracked by longitudinal TCRalpha and TCRbeta repertoire sequencing. The cohort comprised two young, previously healthy adult volunteers, one female and one male.

The CDR3 measures 17 amino acids from cysteine to phenylalanine. Here the CDR3 DNA is all that survives: 51 bases in frame from base 1. V lost 0 bases and J lost 0 bases; the stretch between them is 12 bases long. CDR1 LGHNA and CDR2 YSLEER were looked up in the germline V gene. This clonotype has ten or more counts. Its antigen is currently not known. Base-call qualities are not available, and no considerably larger clone is one nucleotide away. PBMCs were isolated by Ficoll-Paque density gradient centrifugation. TCRdb lists the instrument as Illumina NovaSeq 6000. Using 5'RACE with constant-segment primers, TCRalpha and TCRbeta cDNA libraries were constructed, with sample barcodes and unique molecular identifiers added in the process. RNA was extracted from every sample with Trizol reagent. Library amplification was performed in two PCR steps, and a second sample barcode and Illumina TruSeq adapters were introduced in the second step. Sequencing of libraries was performed on an Illumina NovaSeq with 2 x 150 bp paired-end reads. Regarding the original processing steps: The reads were demultiplexed and collapsed into UMI-guided consensus sequences using migec v1.2.7. Using mixcr v2.1.11, UMI consensuses were aligned to TRA and TRB V and J templates and then assembled into clonotypes. Expanded or contracted clonotypes were those called significant by both edgeR and NoisET, with noise models trained on biological replicates. edgeR calls used a false discovery rate-adjusted p below 0.01 and a log2 fold-change threshold of 1. As an exploratory analysis of dynamics, max-normalized trajectories of the 1000 most abundant clonotypes were examined by PCA with hierarchical clustering. Separately sequenced CD4+ and CD8+ repertoires were used to assign a CD4 or CD8 phenotype to each responding clone. TCRdb trimmed the raw reads at Q25, called clones with MiXCR and kept productive beta chains. Every CDR3 protein is listed once, alongside the most common genes and DNA of its rows. TCRdb, not the original authors, processed these V and J calls. In this sample the table shows hundreds of thousands of distinct CDR3 sequences, approximately 13% of which occur a single time. The biggest ten clones account for approximately 21% of the sample.

Paper-wide results and their limitations: Contracting CD4+ clones were located mainly in the CM and EM memory subsets, whereas CD8+ clones were found to be enriched in EMRA. Only two mild cases were covered in the study, and larger cohorts including severe cases with pre-infection samples were considered necessary. SARS-CoV-2 specificity was not confirmed for the second-wave clones peaking on day 37. Clones contracting from day 15 to 85 had balanced CD4/CD8 phenotypes, while a second wave expanding from day 15 to 37 was biased towards CD4+. Some responding clones were found in pre-infection memory, which suggests that pre-existing cross-reactive memory T cells took part in the SARS-CoV-2 response.

This clonotype was sampled from a man aged 18 to 30 who had mild COVID-19 (a few samples of this study predate the infection). The sample titles of this study are shuffled in the database, so cell type and time point are left out; the donor was told from shared clones. Sequencing was carried out using PBMCs or a T cell subset sorted from them (not recorded which). The chain employs TRBV4-3 and TRBJ2-4, with the D gene not clear enough to name. The DNA is as follows: TGCGCCAGCAGCCAAGATAGGCGGCGTCTAGCCAAAAACATTCAGTACTTC. Translation gives CASSQDRRRLAKNIQYF.